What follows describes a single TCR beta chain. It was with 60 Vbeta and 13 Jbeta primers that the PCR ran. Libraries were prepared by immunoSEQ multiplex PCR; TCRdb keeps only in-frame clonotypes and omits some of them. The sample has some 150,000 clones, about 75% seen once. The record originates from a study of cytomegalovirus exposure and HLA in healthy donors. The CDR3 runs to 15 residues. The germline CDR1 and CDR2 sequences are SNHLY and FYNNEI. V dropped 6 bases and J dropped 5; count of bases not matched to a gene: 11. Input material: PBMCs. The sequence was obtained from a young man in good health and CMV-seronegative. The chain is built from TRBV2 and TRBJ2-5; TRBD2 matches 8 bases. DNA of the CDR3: TGTGCCAGCAGCCCGATAGCGGGATCCCCGGAGACCCAGTACTTC. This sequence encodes CASSPIAGSPETQYF.